Listed below are T cell receptor beta chains from one sample, sequenced in a study of post-analysis software for immune sequencing data. TCRdb re-analysed the PCR reads in MiXCR, keeping a single row per CDR3 protein. The sample records hundreds of thousands of distinct CDR3 sequences, approximately 59% being singletons. Sequencing was carried out using blood. The receptors shown here come from a girl aged 2 to 10 with multiple sclerosis. Both conserved end residues are part of each CDR3. Each record gives: clone size, V gene, D gene, J gene, CDR3 DNA, CDR3 protein. A D gene is named only where the DNA matches it firmly. Clone size is given for some rows only: seen once, a few or many times, or a class if the clone is expanded.

>NA|TRBV10-2|NA|TRBJ2-1
TGCGCCAGCAGTGACAGCTTGGGGGTCAATGAGCAGTTCTTC
CASSDSLGVNEQFF
>NA|TRBV15|NA|TRBJ2-1
TGTGCCACCAGCGATGGCGGGGGCTACTACAATGAGCAGTTCTTC
CATSDGGGYYNEQFF
>NA|TRBV11-2|NA|TRBJ2-7
TGTGCCAGCAGCCCTCAAAGAGGACTCAGCTACGAGCAGTACTTC
CASSPQRGLSYEQYF
>many|TRBV5-1|NA|TRBJ1-1
TGTGCCAGCAGCTTAGAGGGGAACACTGAAGCTTTCTTT
CASSLEGNTEAFF
>few|TRBV7-9|NA|TRBJ1-1
TGTGCCAGCAGCTTAAAAGGTCTCAGGAACACTGAAGCTTTCTTT
CASSLKGLRNTEAFF
>NA|TRBV20-1|TRBD2|TRBJ2-1
TGCAGTGCCACATCGACTAGCGGGGGATACCAAGAGACCCAGTTCTTC
CSATSTSGGYQETQFF
>NA|TRBV5-1|NA|TRBJ2-3
TGCGCCAGCAGCTTGGGGCAGGCCTCCTCAGATACGCAGTATTTT
CASSLGQASSDTQYF
>few|TRBV20-1|TRBD1|TRBJ2-7
TGCAGTGCTAGATCCCAGGGGGCGCTTACCTACGAGCAGTACTTC
CSARSQGALTYEQYF
>NA|TRBV4-1|NA|TRBJ2-7
TGCGCCAGCAGCCAAGATAAGGGGCTACTCAACTCCTACGAGCAGTACTTC
CASSQDKGLLNSYEQYF
>NA|TRBV29-1|NA|TRBJ2-6
TGCAGCGTTGGGGGCCCGGGAACCGGGGCCAACGTCCTGACTTTC
CSVGGPGTGANVLTF
>few|TRBV29-1|TRBD2|TRBJ2-5
TGCAGCGTTGTGTCGGGGGGATCGGGAGAGACCCAGTACTTC
CSVVSGGSGETQYF
>NA|TRBV5-1|TRBD2|TRBJ2-1
TGCGCCAGCAGCTCAACCGGGACTAGCGGGGGCTCCTACAATGAGCAGTTCTTC
CASSSTGTSGGSYNEQFF
>NA|TRBV4-1|NA|TRBJ1-5
TGCGCCAGCAGCCAAGATCTGGGGCTATCAAATCAGCCCCAGCATTTT
CASSQDLGLSNQPQHF
>NA|TRBV12-3/TRBV12-4|TRBD1|TRBJ1-5
TGTGCCAGCAGTTTCTCGGCCAGGGGGCTAGGAGGCAATCAGCCCCAGCATTTT
CASSFSARGLGGNQPQHF
>NA|TRBV14|TRBD1|TRBJ2-5
TGTGCCAGCAGCCGACCAGGGGGTGGCCAAGAGACCCAGTACTTC
CASSRPGGGQETQYF
>NA|TRBV2|TRBD1|TRBJ2-1
TGTGCCAGCAGTCGGAACCGGGACAGGGGGGCAATTTTGCAGTTCTTC
CASSRNRDRGAILQFF
>NA|TRBV7-3|NA|TRBJ2-1
TGTGCCAGCAGTATGGGTTTAAGCTCCTACAATGAGCAGTTCTTC
CASSMGLSSYNEQFF
>NA|TRBV28|NA|TRBJ2-1
TGTGCCAGCAGTTTTAGCCGGGAGCAGTTCTTC
CASSFSREQFF
>few|TRBV20-1|TRBD1|TRBJ2-4
TGCAGTTTGATTGACAGGGGTATCAAAAACATTCAGTACTTC
CSLIDRGIKNIQYF
>NA|TRBV29-1|TRBD2|TRBJ2-5
TGCAGCGTTGTCCCCGCGCGGGGGGAGACCCAGTACTTC
CSVVPARGETQYF
>NA|TRBV7-6|TRBD1|TRBJ2-5
TGTGCCAGCAGCTTACGAGTCCGGGACAGGGGAAGGCTTGGCCAAGAGACCCAGTACTTC
CASSLRVRDRGRLGQETQYF
>NA|TRBV3-1|TRBD1|TRBJ2-4
TGTGCCAGCAGCCAAGCGTACCGGACAGGGGCGGCCAAAAACATTCAGTACTTC
CASSQAYRTGAAKNIQYF
>few|TRBV2|TRBD1|TRBJ2-1
TGTGCCAGCAGTGAATCTGGGACAGGGAACAATGAGCAGTTCTTC
CASSESGTGNNEQFF
>NA|TRBV10-3|TRBD1|TRBJ2-5
TGTGCCATCAGGGGACAGGGGAGCGGAGAGACCCAGTACTTC
CAIRGQGSGETQYF
>NA|TRBV24-1|TRBD1|TRBJ2-1
TGTGCCACCAGTGATTTGAGGTTGGGACAGACCTACAATGAGCAGTTCTTC
CATSDLRLGQTYNEQFF
>NA|TRBV18|NA|TRBJ2-7
TGTGCCAGCTCACCGCTCCGGGACTCAACCTACGAGCAGTACTTC
CASSPLRDSTYEQYF
>NA|TRBV20-1|TRBD1|TRBJ2-1
TGCAGTGCTAGCCCGGACAGGGGGCCACGCGATGAGCAGTTCTTC
CSASPDRGPRDEQFF
>NA|TRBV19|TRBD2|TRBJ2-3
TGTGCCAGTAGTCCTAGCGGGAGACAGGGCACAGATACGCAGTATTTT
CASSPSGRQGTDTQYF
>NA|TRBV3-1|NA|TRBJ2-4
TGTGCCAGCAGCCCTTATCTAGATTCCATTCAGTACTTC
CASSPYLDSIQYF
>NA|TRBV2|NA|TRBJ2-7
TGTGCCAGCCCCAAGGACCAGGGATGGGGGGAGCAGTACTTC
CASPKDQGWGEQYF
>NA|TRBV7-2|TRBD1|TRBJ2-5
TGTGCCAGCAGCTTAGCGGGACAGGGTAGTCAACAGACCCAGTACTTC
CASSLAGQGSQQTQYF
>NA|TRBV5-8|NA|TRBJ2-7
TGTGCCAGCAGCCCCCGGGGGCGGTTCTCCTACGAGCAGTACTTC
CASSPRGRFSYEQYF
>NA|TRBV5-5|NA|TRBJ2-3
TGTGCCAGCAGCTTGAGTCTTGACGGAAGCACAGATACGCAGTATTTT
CASSLSLDGSTDTQYF
>few|TRBV25-1|NA|TRBJ2-4
TGTGCCAGCAGTGAAAGCGGCGGTAAAAACATTCAGTACTTC
CASSESGGKNIQYF
>NA|TRBV6-6|NA|TRBJ2-1
TGTGCCAGCAGTTACTTAAGTTCCTCCTACAATGAGCAGTTCTTC
CASSYLSSSYNEQFF
>NA|TRBV10-3|TRBD2|TRBJ2-1
TGTGCCATCAGTGAGTCCGTAGCGGGGAAGGTAAATGAGCAGTTCTTC
CAISESVAGKVNEQFF
>once|TRBV7-9|NA|TRBJ2-7
TGTGCCAGCAGCTTACGATCTCCCAGACAGGGAGGAAACGAGCAGTACTTC
CASSLRSPRQGGNEQYF
>NA|TRBV20-1|TRBD1|TRBJ1-5
TGCAGTGCTAGAGGTATAACAGGGGTCGGTCAGCCCCAGCATTTT
CSARGITGVGQPQHF
>NA|TRBV2|NA|TRBJ2-1
TGTGCCAGCAGTGCCGGACTCGCCGATGAGCAGTTCTTC
CASSAGLADEQFF
>NA|TRBV29-1|TRBD2|TRBJ2-1
TGCAGCGTCGGCCCTGGACTAGCGGGAAAACCAAGCTCCTACAATGAGCAGTTCTTC
CSVGPGLAGKPSSYNEQFF
>few|TRBV6-6|NA|TRBJ2-1
TGTGCCAGTAGGAGCTCCTACAATGAGCAGTTCTTC
CASRSSYNEQFF
>NA|TRBV7-3|NA|TRBJ1-1
TGTGCCAGCAGCACCCCGGGGGGCAAAGCTTTCTTT
CASSTPGGKAFF